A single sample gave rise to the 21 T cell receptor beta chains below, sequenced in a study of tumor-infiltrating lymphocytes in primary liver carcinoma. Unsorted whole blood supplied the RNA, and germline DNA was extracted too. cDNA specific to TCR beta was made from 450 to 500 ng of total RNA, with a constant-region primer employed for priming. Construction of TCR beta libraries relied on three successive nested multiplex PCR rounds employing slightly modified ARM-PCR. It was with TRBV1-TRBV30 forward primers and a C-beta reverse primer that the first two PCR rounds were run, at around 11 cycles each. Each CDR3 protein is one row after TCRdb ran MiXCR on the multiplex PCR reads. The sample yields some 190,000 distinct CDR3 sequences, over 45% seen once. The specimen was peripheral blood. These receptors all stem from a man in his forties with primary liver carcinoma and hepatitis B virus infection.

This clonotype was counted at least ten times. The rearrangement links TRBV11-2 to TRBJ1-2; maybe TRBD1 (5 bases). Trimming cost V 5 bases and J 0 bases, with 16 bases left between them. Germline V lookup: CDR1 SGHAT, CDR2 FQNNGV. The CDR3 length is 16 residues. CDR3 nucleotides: TGTGCCAGCAGCCATATCAGGCGGGGGGCTAACTATGGCTACACCTTC. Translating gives CASSHIRRGANYGYTF.

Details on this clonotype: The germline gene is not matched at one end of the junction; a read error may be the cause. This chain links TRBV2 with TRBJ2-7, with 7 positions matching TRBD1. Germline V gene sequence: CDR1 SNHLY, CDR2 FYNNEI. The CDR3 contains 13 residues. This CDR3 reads CASDRAPSYEQHF. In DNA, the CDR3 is TGTGCCAGCGACAGGGCCCCCTCCTACGAGCAGCACTTC.

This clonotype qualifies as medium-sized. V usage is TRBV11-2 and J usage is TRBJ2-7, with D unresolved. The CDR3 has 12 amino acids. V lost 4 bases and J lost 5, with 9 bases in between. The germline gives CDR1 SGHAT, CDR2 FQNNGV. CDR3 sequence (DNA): TGTGCCAGCAGCTCCCTTAGGAACGAGCAGTACTTC. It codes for CASSSLRNEQYF.

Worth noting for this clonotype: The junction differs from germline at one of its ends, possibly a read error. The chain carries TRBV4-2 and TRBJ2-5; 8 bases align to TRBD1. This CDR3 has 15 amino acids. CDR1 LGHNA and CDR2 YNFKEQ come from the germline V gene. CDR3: CANSLAGQGLETQYF. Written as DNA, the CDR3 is TGTGCCAACAGCCTAGCAGGACAGGGTTTGGAGACCCAGTACTTC.

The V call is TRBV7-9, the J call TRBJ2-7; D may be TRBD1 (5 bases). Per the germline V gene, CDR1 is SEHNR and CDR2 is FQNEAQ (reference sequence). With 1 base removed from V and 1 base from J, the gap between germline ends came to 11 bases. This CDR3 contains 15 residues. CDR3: CASSLVKAGSYEQYF. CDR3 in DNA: TGTGCCAGCAGCTTAGTAAAGGCAGGGTCCTACGAGCAGTACTTC.

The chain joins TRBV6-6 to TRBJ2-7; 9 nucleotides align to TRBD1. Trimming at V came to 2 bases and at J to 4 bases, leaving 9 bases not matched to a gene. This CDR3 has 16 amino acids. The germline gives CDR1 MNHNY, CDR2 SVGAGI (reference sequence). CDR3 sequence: CASSYLTRDRDYEQYF. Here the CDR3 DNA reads TGTGCCAGCAGTTACCTCACAAGGGACAGGGATTACGAGCAGTACTTC.

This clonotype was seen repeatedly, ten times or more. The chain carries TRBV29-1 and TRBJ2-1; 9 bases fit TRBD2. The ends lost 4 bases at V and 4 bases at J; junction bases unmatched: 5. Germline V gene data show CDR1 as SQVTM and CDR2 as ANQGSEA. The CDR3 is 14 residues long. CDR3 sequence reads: CSVVHSGRYNEQFF. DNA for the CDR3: TGCAGCGTTGTGCATAGCGGGAGATACAATGAGCAGTTCTTC.

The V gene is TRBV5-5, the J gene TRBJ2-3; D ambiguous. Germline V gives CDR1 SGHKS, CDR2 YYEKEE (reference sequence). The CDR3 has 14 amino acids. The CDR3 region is CVRSQPGFSDTQYF. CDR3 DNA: TGTGTCAGGAGCCAGCCCGGTTTCTCAGATACGCAGTATTTT.

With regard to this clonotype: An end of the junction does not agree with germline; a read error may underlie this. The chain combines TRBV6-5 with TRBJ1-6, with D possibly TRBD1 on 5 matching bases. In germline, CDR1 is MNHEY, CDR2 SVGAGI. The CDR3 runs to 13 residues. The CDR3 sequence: CASSPRADSPFHF. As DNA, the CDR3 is TGTGCCAGCAGTCCCAGGGCTGATTCACCCTTCCACTTT.

CDR3 DNA sequence: TGTGCCAGCAGCACGGGATTAGTGACTAGCACAGATACGCAGTATTTT. It specifies CASSTGLVTSTDTQYF. The rearrangement joins TRBV11-2 to TRBJ2-3, with D possibly being TRBD2 (5 bases). CDR1 is SGHAT and CDR2 is FQNNGV in the germline V gene. The CDR3 length is 16 residues. Trimming removed 5 bases from V and 0 bases from J, with 15 bases in between.

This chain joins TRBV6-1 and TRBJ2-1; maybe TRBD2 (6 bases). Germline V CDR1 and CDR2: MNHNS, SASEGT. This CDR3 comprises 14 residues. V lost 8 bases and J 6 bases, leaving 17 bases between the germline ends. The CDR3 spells CASQARGILNEQFF. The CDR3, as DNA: TGTGCCAGCCAAGCGCGCGGGATTCTCAATGAGCAGTTCTTC.

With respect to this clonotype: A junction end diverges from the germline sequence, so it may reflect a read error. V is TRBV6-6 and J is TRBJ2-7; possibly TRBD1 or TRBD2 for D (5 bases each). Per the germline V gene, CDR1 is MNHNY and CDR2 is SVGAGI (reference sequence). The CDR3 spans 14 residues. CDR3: CGSSVGTATYEQYF. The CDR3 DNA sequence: TGTGGCAGCAGTGTCGGGACGGCTACCTACGAGCAGTACTTC.

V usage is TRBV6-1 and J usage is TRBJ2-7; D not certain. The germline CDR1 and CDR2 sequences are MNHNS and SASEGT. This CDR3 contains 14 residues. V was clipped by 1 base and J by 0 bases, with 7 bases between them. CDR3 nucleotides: TGTGCCAGCAGTGAAGACAGATTCTCCTACGAGCAGTACTTC. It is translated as CASSEDRFSYEQYF.

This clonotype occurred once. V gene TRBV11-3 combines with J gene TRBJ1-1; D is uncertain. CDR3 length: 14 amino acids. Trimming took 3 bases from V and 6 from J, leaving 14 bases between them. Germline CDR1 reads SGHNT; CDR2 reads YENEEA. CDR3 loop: CASSLDGVKSEAFF. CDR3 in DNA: TGTGCCAGCAGCTTGGACGGTGTAAAATCTGAAGCTTTCTTT.

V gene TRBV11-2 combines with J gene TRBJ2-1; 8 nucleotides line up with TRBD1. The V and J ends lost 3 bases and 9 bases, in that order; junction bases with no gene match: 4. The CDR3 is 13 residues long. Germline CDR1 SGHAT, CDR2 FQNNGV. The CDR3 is CASSLGQAREQFF. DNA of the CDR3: TGTGCCAGCAGCTTGGGACAGGCGCGTGAGCAGTTCTTC.

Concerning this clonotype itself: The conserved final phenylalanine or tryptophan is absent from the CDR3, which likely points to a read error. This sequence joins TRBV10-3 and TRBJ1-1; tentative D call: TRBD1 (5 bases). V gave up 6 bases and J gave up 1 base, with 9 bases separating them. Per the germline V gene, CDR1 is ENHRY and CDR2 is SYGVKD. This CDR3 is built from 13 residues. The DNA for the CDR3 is TGTGCCATCAGCTTTACAGGGAACACTGAAGCTTTCGTT. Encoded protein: CAISFTGNTEAFV.

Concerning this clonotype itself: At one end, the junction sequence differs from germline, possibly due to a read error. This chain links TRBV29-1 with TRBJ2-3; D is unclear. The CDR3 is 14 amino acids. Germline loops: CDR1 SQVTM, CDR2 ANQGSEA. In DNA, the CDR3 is TGCAGCGTCGAAGTGGATATCGGGACAGATACGCAGTATTTT. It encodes CSVEVDIGTDTQYF.

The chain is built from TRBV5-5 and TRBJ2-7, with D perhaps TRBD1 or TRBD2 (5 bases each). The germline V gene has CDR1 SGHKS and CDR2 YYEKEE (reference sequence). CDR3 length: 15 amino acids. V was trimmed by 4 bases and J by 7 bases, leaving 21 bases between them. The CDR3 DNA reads TGTGCCAGCAGCCAGTCCGGGACCGCGTTGGGAGAGCAGTACTTC. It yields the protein CASSQSGTALGEQYF. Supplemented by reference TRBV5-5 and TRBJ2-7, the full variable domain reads DAGVTQSPTHLIKTRGQQVTLRCSPISGHKSVSWYQQVLGQGPQFIFQYYEKEERGRGNFPDRFSARQFPNYSSELNVNALLLGDSALYLCASSQSGTALGEQYFGPGTRLTVT.

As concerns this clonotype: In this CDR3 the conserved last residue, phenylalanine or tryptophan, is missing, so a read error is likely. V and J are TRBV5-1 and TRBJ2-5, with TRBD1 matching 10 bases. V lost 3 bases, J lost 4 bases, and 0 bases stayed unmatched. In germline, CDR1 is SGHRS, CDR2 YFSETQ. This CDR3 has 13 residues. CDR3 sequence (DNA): TGCGCCAGCAGCTGGGACAGGGGAGAGACCCAGTACCTC. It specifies CASSWDRGETQYL.

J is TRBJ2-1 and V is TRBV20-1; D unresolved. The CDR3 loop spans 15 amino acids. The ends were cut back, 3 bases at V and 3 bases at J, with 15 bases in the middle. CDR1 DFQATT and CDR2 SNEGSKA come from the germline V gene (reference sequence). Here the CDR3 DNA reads TGCAGTGCTAGGTTAGGTTCCAGCTTCTACAATGAGCAGTTCTTC. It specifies CSARLGSSFYNEQFF.

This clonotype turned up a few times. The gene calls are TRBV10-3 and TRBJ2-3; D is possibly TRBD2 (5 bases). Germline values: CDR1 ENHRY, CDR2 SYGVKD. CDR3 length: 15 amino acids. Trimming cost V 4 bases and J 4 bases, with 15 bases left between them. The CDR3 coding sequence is TGTGCCATCAGTGGACTTCGGGATCGATCAGATACGCAGTATTTT. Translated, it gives CAISGLRDRSDTQYF.